This T cell receptor (beta chain) was documented in a study of T cell responses to AZD1222 COVID-19 vaccine. Generated by immunoSEQ multiplex PCR, the TCRdb table keeps only in-frame clones and is missing some. This table holds around 120,000 clones, 92% found once. The CDR3 has 16 residues. Germline CDR1 is MNHEY and CDR2 is SVGAGI. With V trimmed by 4 bases and J by 9 bases, 15 bases remained unmatched. Of note for this clone: Its antigen is not known.

Whole-study findings and limits: Targeting of unmutated variant regions was reportedly seen in nearly half of spike-specific TCRs.

The sequence was collected from an adult in good health. The source material was peripheral blood, sampled on day 0 of AZD1222 vaccination. The genes are TRBV6-5 and TRBJ2-5; 9 bases align to TRBD2. The chain's CDR3 is CASSFLAGDGTKAQYF. DNA for the CDR3: TGTGCCAGCAGTTTCTTAGCGGGAGACGGTACAAAGGCCCAGTACTTC.